This T cell receptor beta chain was profiled in a study of cytomegalovirus exposure and HLA in healthy donors. The PCR employed 60 Vbeta primers together with 13 Jbeta primers. Using immunoSEQ multiplex PCR, the repertoire was profiled, and TCRdb retains in-frame clones only, with some absent. The sample holds about 63,000 clones, 65% to 75% seen once. The donors gave bone marrow, and they were healthy. This clone was detected a few times. The V segment lost 6 bases and the J segment 3 bases; nucleotides outside the gene matches: 4. Germline CDR1 reads ENHRY; CDR2 reads SYGVKD. There are 14 residues in the CDR3.

This clonotype originated in a man aged 50 to 60 in good health and CMV-seropositive. Sequences were obtained from PBMCs. V gene TRBV10-3 combines with J gene TRBJ2-2, with 7 positions matching TRBD1. In nucleotides, the CDR3 is TGTGCCATCAGGGGACAGAGATACACCGGGGAGCTGTTTTTT. Amino acid sequence: CAIRGQRYTGELFF.